These 27 T cell receptor beta chains were all obtained from the same sample, sequenced in a study of blood T cells in healthy people across ages. With a J-beta primer mix and a sample-barcoded 5' primer, a second PCR ran 7 to 11 cycles. TCRdb reprocessed the 5' RACE reads with MiXCR, giving one entry per CDR3 protein. This table holds about 1,600,000 distinct CDR3 sequences, roughly 40% found once. The sample taken for sequencing was blood. Receptor source: a woman aged 18 to 35 in good health.

V usage is TRBV12-3 or TRBV12-4 and J usage is TRBJ2-3; TRBD1 might be the D (5 bases). The CDR3 totals 8 residues. The V gene lost 9 bases and the J gene lost 11 bases, with 6 bases spanning the gap. The DNA for the CDR3 is TGTGCCAGGACAGAGCAGTATTTT. It specifies CARTEQYF.

As concerns this clonotype: Compared with germline, one end of the junction differs, possibly owing to a read error. The chain has TRBV4-1 and TRBJ2-1; D could derive from TRBD1 or TRBD2 (5 bases each). CDR1 is MGHRA and CDR2 is YSYEKL in the germline V gene. This CDR3 has 12 residues. The CDR3: CVSSPRGDEQFF. CDR3 coding DNA: TGCGTCAGCAGCCCCCGGGGCGATGAGCAGTTCTTC.

Note on this clonotype: This may come from a read error, since a much larger clone is one base off. The chain couples TRBV29-1 to TRBJ1-4; D unresolved. Per germline, CDR1 SQVTM and CDR2 ANQGSEA. The CDR3 sequence is 11 residues long. V shed 4 bases and J shed 13 bases, with 13 bases lying between them. The CDR3 region is CSVASPAALFF. CDR3 sequence (DNA): TGCAGCGTTGCCTCACCAGCGGCACTGTTTTTT.

The sample holds a few counts of this clonotype. V and J are TRBV25-1 and TRBJ1-2, with D perhaps matching TRBD1 (6 bases). Trimming pared 4 bases from V and 7 bases from J, leaving 13 bases between. This CDR3 region has 13 residues. Germline lookup yields CDR1 MGHDK and CDR2 SYGVNS. In DNA form, the CDR3 reads TGTGCCAGCAGTGCCCAGGGGTGGGCTGGCTACACCTTC. It encodes CASSAQGWAGYTF.

V usage is TRBV4-2 and J usage is TRBJ1-6; weak D call: TRBD1 (5 bases). This CDR3 is built from 14 residues. From germline, CDR1 is LGHNA and CDR2 YNFKEQ. Trimming shortened V by 2 bases and J by 9 bases, and 11 bases separated the two germline ends. CDR3 nucleotides: TGTGCCAGCAGCCAACAGGGCATAGGTTCACCCCTCCACTTT. Encoded protein: CASSQQGIGSPLHF.

The V and J genes are TRBV5-1 and TRBJ2-1; weak D call: TRBD2 (5 bases). Germline V CDR1 and CDR2: SGHRS, YFSETQ. V shed 4 bases and J shed 0 bases, with 11 bases lying between them. The CDR3 sequence is 15 residues long. CDR3 bases: TGCGCCAGCAGCGCCCAACTAGTCTCCTACAATGAGCAGTTCTTC. Translation gives CASSAQLVSYNEQFF.

This chain uses TRBV2 with TRBJ2-1, with D possibly matching TRBD1 (6 bases). CDR3 size: 11 residues. V dropped 7 bases and J dropped 15 bases, with 16 bases sitting between them. CDR1 is SNHLY and CDR2 is FYNNEI in the germline V gene. The CDR3 DNA follows: TGTGCCAGCACCGAACAGGGAGTTGGGTTCTTC. This gives the protein CASTEQGVGFF. Using reference TRBV2 and TRBJ2-1 for the parts outside the CDR3, the full variable domain is EPEVTQTPSHQVTQMGQEVILRCVPISNHLYFYWYRQILGQKVEFLVSFYNNEISEKSEIFDDQFSVERPDGSNFTLKIRSTKLEDSAMYFCASTEQGVGFFGPGTRLTVL.

This clonotype was found a few times. The J gene is TRBJ1-2, the V gene TRBV20-1; the match to TRBD1 covers 11 bases. J was trimmed by 1 base and V by 7 bases; bases with no gene match: 8. The CDR3 is made up of 15 amino acids. Germline CDR1 and CDR2: DFQATT and SNEGSKA (reference sequence). The DNA for the CDR3 is TGCAGTGTCTTGGACAGGGGGCTTAGTAACTATGGCTACACCTTC. It codes for CSVLDRGLSNYGYTF.

This chain links TRBV6-2 or TRBV6-3 with TRBJ2-1; possibly TRBD1 or TRBD2 for D (5 bases each). The CDR3 spans 14 residues. V lost 10 bases and J 2 bases, leaving 15 bases between the germline ends. CDR1 MNHEY and CDR2 SVGEGT come from the germline V gene. DNA for the CDR3: TGTGCCATAAACGGGGACCCTACCTACAATGAGCAGTTCTTC. As protein: CAINGDPTYNEQFF.

This clonotype was counted a few times. J is TRBJ1-4 and V is TRBV12-3 or TRBV12-4; no reliable D call. V lost 7 bases, J lost 8 bases, and 8 bases lay in between. This CDR3 comprises 11 residues. The CDR3 bases are TGTGCCAGCACCCCCGGGGAAAAACTGTTTTTT. It specifies CASTPGEKLFF.

In this sample, this clonotype turned up a few times. The chain links TRBV5-6 to TRBJ2-3; 9 nucleotides line up with TRBD2. Germline values: CDR1 SGHDT, CDR2 YYEEEE. The CDR3 length is 16 residues. V was clipped by 4 bases and J by 5 bases; unmatched bases: 11. The CDR3 region is CASSQFSAGGRDTQYF. The CDR3 DNA follows: TGTGCCAGCAGCCAATTCTCAGCGGGGGGCCGAGATACGCAGTATTTT.

The table lists this clonotype with a few counts. The V gene is TRBV20-1, the J gene TRBJ1-1; 9 positions match TRBD1. V dropped 3 bases and J dropped 1; count of bases not matched to a gene: 3. The CDR3 totals 14 residues. Germline V CDR1 and CDR2: DFQATT, SNEGSKA (reference sequence). The DNA for the CDR3 is TGCAGTGCTAGGGACAGGGGAACGAACACTGAAGCTTTCTTT. Amino acids: CSARDRGTNTEAFF.

This clonotype turned up a few times. This chain uses TRBV20-1 with TRBJ2-3; 7 nucleotides line up with TRBD2. The germline CDR1 and CDR2 sequences are DFQATT and SNEGSKA (reference sequence). This CDR3 has 13 residues. Germline trimming cut 7 bases from V and 2 bases from J; bases unmatched to any gene: 6. The CDR3 spells CSGASGVTDTQYF. The DNA of the CDR3 is TGCAGTGGTGCGAGCGGGGTCACAGATACGCAGTATTTT.

The chain is built from TRBV29-1 and TRBJ2-7; D gene unclear. The V end was cut by 4 bases, the J end by 0 bases, with 10 bases between. This CDR3 has 13 residues. CDR1 is SQVTM, CDR2 ANQGSEA, per germline. In DNA form, the CDR3 reads TGCAGCGTTGGACCCTCGAGCTCCTACGAGCAGTACTTC. Protein product: CSVGPSSSYEQYF.

This chain links TRBV7-2 with TRBJ2-7; weak D call: TRBD2 (5 bases). CDR1 SGHTA and CDR2 FQGNSA come from the germline V gene. This CDR3 has 14 amino acids. V was cut by 1 base and J by 5 bases, with 12 bases left in between. DNA of the CDR3: TGTGCCAGCAGCTTAGATGTGGGAGCGGACGAGCAGTACTTC. As protein: CASSLDVGADEQYF.

This sequence joins TRBV7-9 and TRBJ2-3, with 8 bases that match TRBD2. The CDR3 runs to 16 residues. With 1 base clipped from V and 4 bases from J, the junction kept 7 bases outside the gene matches. Germline CDR1 SEHNR, CDR2 FQNEAQ (reference sequence). Here the CDR3 reads CASSLGRGGRADTQYF. In DNA, the CDR3 is TGTGCCAGCAGCTTAGGCCGGGGGGGCCGTGCAGATACGCAGTATTTT. The full variable domain, with the rest looked up from reference TRBV7-9 and TRBJ2-3, is DTGVSQNPRHKITKRGQNVTFRCDPISEHNRLYWYRQTLGQGPEFLTYFQNEAQLEKSRLLSDRFSAERPKGSFSTLEIQRTEQGDSAMYLCASSLGRGGRADTQYFGPGTRLTVL.

J is TRBJ2-5 and V is TRBV3-1; D is undetermined. Trimming stripped 1 base from V and 3 bases from J, with 3 bases between. The germline CDR1 and CDR2 sequences are LGHDT and YNNKEL (reference sequence). CDR3 length equals 12 residues. This CDR3 is CASSQVKETQYF. CDR3 sequence (DNA): TGTGCCAGCAGCCAAGTAAAAGAGACCCAGTACTTC.

The V gene is TRBV12-3 or TRBV12-4, the J gene TRBJ2-1; 7 nucleotides match TRBD2. The V segment lost 6 bases and the J segment 6 bases; nucleotides outside the gene matches: 14. The CDR3 runs 16 residues. The CDR3 is CASRAVGGGRLNEQFF. DNA of the CDR3: TGTGCCAGCAGGGCCGTGGGCGGGGGAAGACTCAATGAGCAGTTCTTC.

The CDR3 loop reads CSARDPSGRGPNSYEQYF. The CDR3 coding sequence is TGCAGTGCTAGAGACCCTTCCGGGAGGGGCCCCAACTCTTACGAGCAGTACTTC. This rearrangement joins TRBV20-1 to TRBJ2-7, with 8 nucleotides matching TRBD2. V gave up 0 bases and J gave up 4 bases; unmatched junction bases: 17. The germline V gene encodes CDR1 DFQATT and CDR2 SNEGSKA (reference sequence). The CDR3 is made up of 18 amino acids.

V usage is TRBV12-3 or TRBV12-4 and J usage is TRBJ2-3; 7 nucleotides match TRBD2. V shed 3 bases, J shed 4 bases, and the junction held 10 bases outside the gene matches. CDR3 length: 16 amino acids. The CDR3 DNA sequence: TGTGCCAGCAGTTTTATCGCGGGGGTGCGAGCAGATACGCAGTATTTT. Its translation: CASSFIAGVRADTQYF.

This clonotype has only a few counts. The chain has TRBV28 and TRBJ2-3, with 8 bases aligning to TRBD1. CDR1 and CDR2 from the germline V gene are MDHEN and SYDVKM. CDR3 length equals 13 residues. V shed 10 bases, J shed 2 bases, and the junction held 5 bases outside the gene matches. The CDR3 sequence: CATQGANTDTQYF. The CDR3 DNA is TGTGCCACGCAGGGGGCGAACACAGATACGCAGTATTTT.

The V and J genes are TRBV12-3 or TRBV12-4 and TRBJ2-7; 9 bases are shared with TRBD1. The J call may be in error: the DNA end matches TRBJ2-5 better. The CDR3 covers 15 residues. CDR3 DNA sequence: TGTGCCAGCAGTTTGGCTACAGGGGGCGCAGGGACCCAGTACTTC. Translating gives CASSLATGGAGTQYF.

The rearrangement links TRBV6-5 to TRBJ1-1; TRBD1 might be the D (6 bases). In germline, CDR1 is MNHEY, CDR2 SVGAGI. V gave up 2 bases and J gave up 2 bases, with 15 bases separating them. CDR3 length: 16 residues. CDR3 nucleotides: TGTGCCAGCAGTTACGGGGGCAGCTCCTCTAACACTGAAGCTTTCTTT. This sequence encodes CASSYGGSSSNTEAFF.

This clonotype came up a few times. This sequence joins TRBV4-2 and TRBJ2-5, with 8 bases aligning to TRBD2. V lost 4 bases, J lost 1 base, and 17 bases stayed unmatched. Looked up from germline, CDR1 is LGHNA and CDR2 is YNFKEQ. CDR3 size: 19 residues. The CDR3 nucleotides are TGTGCCAGCAGCCTCCGAACTAGCGGACCTAGGGGTTTCCAAGAGACCCAGTACTTC. Translated, it gives CASSLRTSGPRGFQETQYF.

In its sample, this clonotype was seen once. The chain employs TRBV20-1 and TRBJ2-5; tentatively, D is TRBD2 (7 bases). The ends were cut back, 5 bases at V and 0 bases at J, with 16 bases in the middle. Germline lookup yields CDR1 DFQATT and CDR2 SNEGSKA (reference sequence). The CDR3 contains 15 residues. This CDR3 reads CSALADSGDQETQYF. For the CDR3, the DNA is TGCAGTGCTCTAGCGGACTCAGGGGACCAAGAGACCCAGTACTTC.

This chain uses TRBV10-1 with TRBJ1-1; D unresolved. CDR3 length: 13 residues. Germline V gene lookup returns CDR1 WNHNN and CDR2 SYGVQD (reference sequence). V was pared by 4 bases and J by 3 bases, with 9 bases between. The CDR3 region has the DNA TGCGCCAGCAGTGGGGCTCGGGACACTGAAGCTTTCTTT. Amino acids: CASSGARDTEAFF.

Only one count was recorded for this clonotype. The V gene is TRBV6-6, the J gene TRBJ1-3; no firm D call. Per germline, CDR1 MNHNY and CDR2 SVGAGI (reference sequence). The CDR3 contains 14 residues. V was shortened by 5 bases and J by 4 bases, with 12 bases between the two germline ends. This CDR3 is CASSQQMGGNTIYF. The CDR3, as DNA: TGTGCCAGCAGTCAACAAATGGGGGGAAACACCATATATTTT.